This T cell receptor (beta chain) was observed in a study of cytomegalovirus exposure and HLA in healthy donors. Germline CDR1 is SQVTM and CDR2 is ANQGSEA. V lost 4 bases to trimming and J lost 8 bases, with 11 bases between them. The length of the CDR3 is 11 residues. The PCR made use of 60 Vbeta and 13 Jbeta primers. The repertoire was sequenced with immunoSEQ multiplex PCR; TCRdb's copy has only in-frame clones and lacks some. The sample records approximately 170,000 clones, 70% to 80% being singletons. On this clone itself: This CDR3 is also generated by other DNA sequences in the sample.

The TCR comes from a man aged 18 to 30 in good health and CMV-seropositive. The chain is built from TRBV29-1 and TRBJ1-1; D possibly corresponds to TRBD1 (5 bases). Material for sequencing was PBMCs. In DNA, the CDR3 is TGCAGCGTTGGCGGGGGGACGGAAGCTTTCTTT. Translated: CSVGGGTEAFF.